Below, 15 T cell receptor beta chains from the same sample are listed, as sequenced in a study of regulatory T cells in long-lasting Graves disease. Time point reported: persistent/refractory GD, antithyroid drugs over 5 years with positive TRAb. From PBMCs, RNA was extracted and then used to make the TCR library. Arm-PCR of CDR3 regions and iRepertoire HTBI primers were used to build TCR beta libraries. Via MiXCR, TCRdb re-called the multiplex PCR reads, giving one row per CDR3 protein. Among a few hundred thousand distinct CDR3 sequences, approximately 22% were seen once, and the ten largest hold roughly 13%. Material: peripheral blood mononuclear cells (PBMCs), obtained when the disease was refractory, from a patient treated with antithyroid drugs. Receptors originate from a female donor with Graves disease.

In this sample, this clonotype turned up many times. J is TRBJ1-1 and V is TRBV20-1; TRBD1 matches at 8 bases. CDR1 is DFQATT and CDR2 is SNEGSKA in the germline V gene (reference sequence). The V gene end was trimmed by 4 bases and the J gene end by 5 bases; junction bases not matched to a gene: 9. The length of the CDR3 is 14 residues. The CDR3 DNA is TGCAGTGCTATCCCGCCAGGGGGCTGGACTGAAGCTTTCTTT. The encoded protein is CSAIPPGGWTEAFF.

This clonotype was seen ten or more times. The rearrangement links TRBV2 to TRBJ1-6; weak D call: TRBD1 (5 bases). The CDR3 has 13 amino acids. CDR1 SNHLY and CDR2 FYNNEI come from the germline V gene. V lost 7 bases and J lost 7, with 11 bases in between. As DNA, the CDR3 is TGTGCCAGCACGGGGGAAGGGAATTCACCCCTCCACTTT. It is translated as CASTGEGNSPLHF.

This clonotype has a count of ten or more. The chain employs TRBV2 and TRBJ2-7; D ambiguous. The CDR3 sequence is 13 residues long. In germline, CDR1 is SNHLY, CDR2 FYNNEI. Trimming pared 2 bases from V and 7 bases from J, leaving 12 bases between. For the CDR3, the DNA is TGTGCCAGCAGTGAAAACAACTTAGGGGAGCAGTACTTC. This codes for CASSENNLGEQYF.

This clonotype was counted many times. This chain uses TRBV20-1 with TRBJ2-5, with 7 positions matching TRBD2. This CDR3 contains 15 residues. Germline CDR1 DFQATT, CDR2 SNEGSKA (reference sequence). The ends lost 0 bases at V and 4 bases at J; junction bases unmatched: 8. CDR3 sequence: CSARDPSGAGETQYF. Here the CDR3 DNA reads TGCAGTGCTAGAGATCCTAGCGGAGCAGGAGAGACCCAGTACTTC.

This clonotype is a singleton in its sample. A clone one base away is much larger, so this may be a read error. The rearrangement links TRBV25-1 to TRBJ1-1; D possibly corresponds to TRBD1 (6 bases). CDR1 MGHDK and CDR2 SYGVNS come from the germline V gene. This CDR3 region has 16 residues. CDR3 amino acids: CASSPNRVGGNTEALF. The DNA of the CDR3 is TGTGCCAGCAGTCCGAACAGGGTAGGTGGGAACACTGAAGCTCTCTTT.

This clonotype came up a few times. This chain uses TRBV7-2 with TRBJ2-7; D call uncertain. Germline CDR1 is SGHTA and CDR2 is FQGNSA. V lost 5 bases and J 4 bases, leaving 15 bases between the germline ends. The CDR3 has 14 amino acids. In DNA, the CDR3 is TGTGCCAGCAGCCCTCAGACACCCTCTTACGAGCAGTACTTC. Residues: CASSPQTPSYEQYF. Variable domain in full (rest from reference TRBV7-2 and TRBJ2-7): GAGVSQSPSNKVTEKGKDVELRCDPISGHTALYWYRQSLGQGLEFLIYFQGNSAPDKSGLPSDRFSAERTGGSVSTLTIQRTQQEDSAVYLCASSPQTPSYEQYFGPGTRLTVT.

This clonotype was detected ten times or more. This chain uses TRBV7-8 with TRBJ2-5; TRBD1 is a possible D gene (7 bases). Germline CDR1 and CDR2: SGHVS and FQNEAQ. The CDR3 loop spans 15 amino acids. Between the trimmed V and J ends, which lost 5 bases and 3 bases, there was a span of 16 bases. The CDR3 region is CASSPPDREEETQYF. The CDR3 region has the DNA TGTGCCAGCAGCCCCCCAGACAGGGAGGAAGAGACCCAGTACTTC. The whole variable domain, remainder taken from reference TRBV7-8 and TRBJ2-5, is GAGVSQSPRYKVAKRGQDVALRCDPISGHVSLFWYQQALGQGPEFLTYFQNEAQLDKSGLPSDRFFAERPEGSVSTLKIQRTQQEDSAVYLCASSPPDREEETQYFGPGTRLLVL.

This clonotype was seen at least ten times. This rearrangement joins TRBV6-1 to TRBJ2-6; D is possibly TRBD1 (5 bases). V lost 8 bases and J lost 0, with 14 bases in between. In germline, CDR1 is MNHNS, CDR2 SASEGT. This CDR3 is built from 16 residues. CDR3 nucleotides: TGTGCCAGCGCCTGGGGCAAAAGCTCTGGGGCCAACGTCCTGACTTTC. Translating gives CASAWGKSSGANVLTF.

In this sample, this clonotype turned up a few times. V and J are TRBV6-5 and TRBJ1-3, with 8 bases matching TRBD1. Germline CDR1 reads MNHEY; CDR2 reads SVGAGI. The CDR3 runs to 21 residues. Trimming at V came to 2 bases and at J to 3 bases, leaving 21 bases not matched to a gene. This CDR3 is CASSYGLRGDRSYQGGNTIYF. In nucleotides, the CDR3 is TGTGCCAGCAGTTACGGACTCCGCGGGGACAGGTCCTATCAGGGTGGAAACACCATATATTTT.

The genes are TRBV18 and TRBJ1-2, with 9 bases aligning to TRBD1. Germline values: CDR1 KGHSH, CDR2 LQKENI. The CDR3 has 14 residues. The V segment lost 6 bases and the J segment 7 bases; nucleotides outside the gene matches: 9. The CDR3 DNA sequence: TGTGCCAGCTCGCAACAGGGGGCCGGGAGTGGCTACACCTTC. This encodes CASSQQGAGSGYTF.

This clonotype was counted at least ten times. This rearrangement joins TRBV3-1 to TRBJ2-7; 9 bases line up with TRBD2. Looked up from germline, CDR1 is LGHDT and CDR2 is YNNKEL (reference sequence). The length of the CDR3 is 14 residues. The V and J ends lost 2 bases and 3 bases, in that order; junction bases with no gene match: 2. The CDR3 protein is CASSQLAGHYEQYF. In DNA form, the CDR3 reads TGTGCCAGCAGCCAACTAGCGGGACACTACGAGCAGTACTTC.

This clonotype showed up just once. This may be a read error: a much more frequent sequence differs by one nucleotide. The chain carries TRBV6-1 and TRBJ2-4, with D possibly being TRBD1 (6 bases). The V gene's germline CDR1 is MNHNS and CDR2 SASEGT. V lost 8 bases to trimming and J lost 12 bases, with 17 bases between them. The CDR3 totals 12 residues. In DNA form, the CDR3 reads TGTGCCAGCTTGAGCGTAGGACAGAATCAGTACTTC. Translating gives CASLSVGQNQYF.

This clonotype was observed at least ten times. V gene TRBV11-2 combines with J gene TRBJ2-7; D is undetermined. This CDR3 has 15 amino acids. The germline CDR1 and CDR2 sequences are SGHAT and FQNNGV. Trimming took off 2 bases at V and 0 bases at J, with 11 bases between the two ends. CDR3 region: CASSLFADSSYEQYF. The CDR3 DNA reads as TGTGCCAGCAGCTTATTTGCGGATAGCTCCTACGAGCAGTACTTC.

V is TRBV5-1 and J is TRBJ2-5, with D unresolved. The CDR3 consists of 13 residues. V was clipped by 1 base and J by 1 base, with 5 bases between them. Germline values: CDR1 SGHRS, CDR2 YFSETQ. In nucleotides, the CDR3 is TGCGCCAGCAGCTTGTTTACCCAAGAGACCCAGTACTTC. Its protein product is CASSLFTQETQYF.

This clonotype has ten or more counts. This chain uses TRBV15 with TRBJ2-7, with 9 bases aligning to TRBD2. V lost 3 bases to trimming and J lost 5 bases; unmatched junction nucleotides: 5. This CDR3 comprises 14 residues. Germline assignment: CDR1 LNHNV and CDR2 YYDKDF (reference sequence). The CDR3, as DNA: TGTGCCACCAGCAGCAAACCTAGCGGGAACGAGCAGTACTTC. It is translated as CATSSKPSGNEQYF.